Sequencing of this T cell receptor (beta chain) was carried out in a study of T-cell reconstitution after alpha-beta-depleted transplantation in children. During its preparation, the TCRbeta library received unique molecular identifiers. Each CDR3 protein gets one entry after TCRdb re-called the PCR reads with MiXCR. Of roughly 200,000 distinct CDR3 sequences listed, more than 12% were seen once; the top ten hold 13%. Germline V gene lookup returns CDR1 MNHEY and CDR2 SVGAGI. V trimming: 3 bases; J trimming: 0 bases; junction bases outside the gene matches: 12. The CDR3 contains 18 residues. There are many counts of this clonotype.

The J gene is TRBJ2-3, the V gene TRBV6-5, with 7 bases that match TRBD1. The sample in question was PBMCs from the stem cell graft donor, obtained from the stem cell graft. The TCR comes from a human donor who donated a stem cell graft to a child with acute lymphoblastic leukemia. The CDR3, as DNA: TGTGCCAGCAGTTATCGGGTGCGGACAGGCCTTAGCACAGATACGCAGTATTTT. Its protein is CASSYRVRTGLSTDTQYF.